What follows are 8 T cell receptor beta chains derived from one specimen sequenced in a study of tissue T cells after allogeneic stem cell transplantation. Repertoires were generated with immunoSEQ multiplex PCR, while TCRdb's copy carries only in-frame clones and drops some. The sample contains about 48,000 clones, roughly 73% of which appear only once. The sequencing input was sorted cells pooled from one or two spleens. The receptor set was obtained from a pool of C57BL/6 mice in good health.

Comments on this clone: Gene labels here are mouse ones. The CDR3 sequence: CASSQGTGPSQNTLYF. The covered CDR3 bases are TGTGCCAGCAGCCAAGGGACAGGGCCTAGTCAAAACACCTTGTAC. The chain combines TRBV2 with TRBJ2-4; 8 bases are shared with TRBD1. The read ends 1 residue shy of where the CDR3 ends; the end is completed using the germline J gene. The V gene end was trimmed by 1 base and the J gene end by 0 bases; junction bases not matched to a gene: 3. The CDR3 is made up of 16 amino acids. Looked up from germline, CDR1 is LGHNA and CDR2 is YSYQKL.

In the case of this clone: Gene names are the mouse ones. The read halts 1 residue ahead of the CDR3 end, with the missing end drawn from the germline J gene. The V gene is TRBV19, the J gene TRBJ2-5; 9 nucleotides line up with TRBD2. CDR1 and CDR2 from the germline V gene are FNHDT and SITEND (reference sequence). The CDR3 is 16 amino acids. J gave up 2 bases and V 1 base, and 5 bases lay outside the gene matches. The covered CDR3 bases are TGTGCCAGCAGTATACACTGGGGGGTGGGCCAAGACACCCAGTAC. It is translated as CASSIHWGVGQDTQY. The whole CDR3 protein reads CASSIHWGVGQDTQYF. Together with reference TRBV19 and TRBJ2-5, the CDR3 gives the full variable domain: GGIITQTPKFLIGQEGQKLTLKCQQNFNHDTMYWYRQDSGKGLRLIYYSITENDLQKGDLSEGYDASREKKSSFSLTVTSAQKNEMAVFLCASSIHWGVGQDTQYFGPGTRLLVL.

About this clone itself: Gene labels here are mouse ones. With the read ending 1 residue before the CDR3 end, the germline J gene is used to fill in that end. The chain recombines TRBV29 with TRBJ2-5, with D tentatively TRBD1 (5 bases). This CDR3 has 15 amino acids. Trimming removed 2 bases at V and 2 bases at J, with 11 bases between. In germline, CDR1 is MSHET, CDR2 SYDVDS. CDR3 loop: CASSLVRAAQDTQYF. The sequenced part of the CDR3 DNA is TGTGCTAGCAGTTTAGTCAGGGCGGCCCAAGACACCCAGTAC.

A word on this clone: The gene names here belong to mouse. Coverage ceases 1 residue before the CDR3 finishes, and the germline J gene fills in the end. The V and J genes are TRBV29 and TRBJ2-4; D not resolved. Germline loops: CDR1 MSHET, CDR2 SYDVDS. V lost 3 bases and J lost 2, with 9 bases in between. The CDR3 has 14 residues. The part of the CDR3 DNA that was read is TGTGCTAGCAGTTTCGGGGTGGATCAAAACACCTTGTAC. Its protein is CASSFGVDQNTLY. The CDR3 reads in full as CASSFGVDQNTLYF.

About this clone itself: Gene names are the mouse ones. Coverage ceases 1 residue before the CDR3 finishes, and the germline J gene fills in the end. The V call is TRBV3, the J call TRBJ2-4; D not resolved. The CDR3 loop spans 16 amino acids. The germline V and J ends were trimmed by 1 base and 0 bases, with 11 bases remaining between them. Germline V gene lookup returns CDR1 SNHLY and CDR2 FYNGKV (reference sequence). This chain's CDR3 is CASSLVAVSSQNTLYF. CDR3 DNA, as far as it was read: TGTGCCAGCAGCTTAGTGGCAGTCTCTAGTCAAAACACCTTGTAC.

As to this clone: Mouse germline and gene names are used. Read data end 1 residue before the CDR3 end; the end is taken from the germline J gene. The chain uses TRBV13-1 and TRBJ2-5, with 10 bases lining up with TRBD2. CDR1 NSHNY and CDR2 SYGAGN come from the germline V gene. The length of the CDR3 is 15 residues. The ends lost 1 base at V and 7 bases at J; junction bases unmatched: 6. The CDR3 bases that were read are TGTGCCAGCAGTGATACGGACTGGGGGCTTTACACCCAGTAC. Translated, it gives CASSDTDWGLYTQY. The entire CDR3 is CASSDTDWGLYTQYF.

Concerning this clone itself: The gene symbols are mouse symbols. The CDR3 is CAWSLGGRVAETLYF. The CDR3 bases that were read are TGTGCCTGGAGTCTGGGGGGGCGCGTTGCAGAAACGCTGTAT. V usage is TRBV31 and J usage is TRBJ2-3; 8 nucleotides agree with TRBD2. The read comes to an end 1 residue before the CDR3 does, leaving the germline J gene to fill in the end. The junction had 4 bases not matched to a gene; V was cut back by 0 bases and J by 2 bases. The CDR3 is made up of 15 amino acids. The V gene's germline CDR1 is GKSSPN and CDR2 SITVG.

Comments on this clone: Germline and genes here are mouse. CDR3 DNA (partial): TGTGCCAGCAGCCAAGATGAGCTTTCCAACGAAAGATTATTT. It encodes CASSQDELSNERLF. The whole CDR3 protein reads CASSQDELSNERLFF. This chain connects TRBV2 to TRBJ1-4; no clear D gene. The read terminates 1 residue before the CDR3 end, so the remaining end is supplied by the germline J gene. CDR1 is LGHNA, CDR2 YSYQKL, per germline. Trimming removed 0 bases from V and 0 bases from J, with 5 bases in between. This CDR3 is 15 amino acids long.